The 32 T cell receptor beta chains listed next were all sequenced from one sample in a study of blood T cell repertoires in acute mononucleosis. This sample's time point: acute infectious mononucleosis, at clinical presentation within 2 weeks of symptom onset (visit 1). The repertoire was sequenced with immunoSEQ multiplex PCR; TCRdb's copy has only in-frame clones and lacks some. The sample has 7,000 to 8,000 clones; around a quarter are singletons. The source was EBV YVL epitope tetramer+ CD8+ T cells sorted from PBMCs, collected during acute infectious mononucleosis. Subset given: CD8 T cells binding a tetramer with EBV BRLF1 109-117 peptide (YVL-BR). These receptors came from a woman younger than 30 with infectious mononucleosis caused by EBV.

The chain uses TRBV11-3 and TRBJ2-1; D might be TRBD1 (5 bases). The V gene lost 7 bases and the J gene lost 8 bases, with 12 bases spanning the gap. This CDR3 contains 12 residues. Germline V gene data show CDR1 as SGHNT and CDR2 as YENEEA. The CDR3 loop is CASILIGDEQFF. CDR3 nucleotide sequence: TGTGCCAGCATTCTGATAGGGGATGAGCAGTTCTTC.

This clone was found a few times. The CDR3 loop is CASSSLATDTQYF. DNA of the CDR3: TGTGCCAGCAGCTCTCTAGCCACAGATACGCAGTATTTT. The J gene is TRBJ2-3, the V gene TRBV7-6, with D tentatively TRBD2 (5 bases). The CDR3 totals 13 residues. CDR1 and CDR2 (germline): SGHVS, FNYEAQ. V lost 4 bases, J lost 2 bases, and 7 bases lay in between.

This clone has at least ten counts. The chain's CDR3 is CASSLLAGGGETQYF. CDR3 coding DNA: TGTGCCAGCAGCTTACTGGCGGGGGGTGGAGAGACCCAGTACTTC. The V and J genes are TRBV7-2 and TRBJ2-5, with 8 nucleotides matching TRBD2. CDR1 is SGHTA and CDR2 is FQGNSA in the germline V gene. This CDR3 region has 15 residues. The junction had 6 bases not matched to a gene; V was cut back by 2 bases and J by 4 bases.

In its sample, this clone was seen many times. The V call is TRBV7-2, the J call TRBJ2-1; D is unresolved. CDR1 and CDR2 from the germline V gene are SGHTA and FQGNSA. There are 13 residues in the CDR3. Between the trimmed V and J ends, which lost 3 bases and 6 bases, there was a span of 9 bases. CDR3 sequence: CASSFFQFNEQFF. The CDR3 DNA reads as TGTGCCAGCAGCTTCTTCCAGTTCAATGAGCAGTTCTTC.

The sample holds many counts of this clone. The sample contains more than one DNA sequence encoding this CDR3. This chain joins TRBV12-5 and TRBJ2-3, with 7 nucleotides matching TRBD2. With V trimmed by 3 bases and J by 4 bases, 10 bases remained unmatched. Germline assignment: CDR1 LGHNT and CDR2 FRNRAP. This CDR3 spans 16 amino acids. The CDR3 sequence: CASGFGTSGEADTQYF. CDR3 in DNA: TGTGCTAGTGGTTTTGGGACCAGCGGGGAGGCAGATACGCAGTATTTT.

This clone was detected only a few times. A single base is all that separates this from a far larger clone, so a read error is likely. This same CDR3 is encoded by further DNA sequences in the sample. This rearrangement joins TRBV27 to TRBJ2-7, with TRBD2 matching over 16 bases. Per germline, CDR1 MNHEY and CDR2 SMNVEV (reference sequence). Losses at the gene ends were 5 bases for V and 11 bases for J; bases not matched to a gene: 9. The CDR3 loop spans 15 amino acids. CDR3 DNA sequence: TGTGCCAGCAGTCCCGACCCGGGACTAGCGGGGGGGAAGTACTTC. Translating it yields CASSPDPGLAGGKYF.

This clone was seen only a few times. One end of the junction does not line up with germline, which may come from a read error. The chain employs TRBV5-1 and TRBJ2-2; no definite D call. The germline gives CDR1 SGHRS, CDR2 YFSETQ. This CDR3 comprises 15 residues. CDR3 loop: CASSLQVFNTGELFF. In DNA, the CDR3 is TGTGCCAGCAGCTTGCAAGTATTCAACACCGGGGAGCTGTTTTTT.

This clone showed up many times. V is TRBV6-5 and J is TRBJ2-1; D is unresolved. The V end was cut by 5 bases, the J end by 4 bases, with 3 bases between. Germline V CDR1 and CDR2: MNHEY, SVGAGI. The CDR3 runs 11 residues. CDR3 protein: CASSNYNEQFF. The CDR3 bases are TGTGCCAGCAGTAATTACAATGAGCAGTTCTTC.

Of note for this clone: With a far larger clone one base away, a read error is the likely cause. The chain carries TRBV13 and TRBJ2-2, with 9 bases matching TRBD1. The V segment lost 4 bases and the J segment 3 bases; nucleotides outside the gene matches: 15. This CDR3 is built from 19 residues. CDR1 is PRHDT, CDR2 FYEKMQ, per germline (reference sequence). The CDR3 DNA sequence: TGTGCCAGCAGCTCCCCTAGGGGAACAGGGGGCATAGACACCGGGGAGCTGTTTTTT. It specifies CASSSPRGTGGIDTGELFF.

CDR3 nucleotide sequence: TGTGCCAGCAGTGACTTCGAGACCCAGTACTTC. It encodes CASSDFETQYF. The chain carries TRBV6-7 and TRBJ2-5; no definite D call. TRBV6-7 is labeled an ORF, and its function is uncertain. V was pared by 5 bases and J by 5 bases, with 6 bases between. The CDR3 runs to 11 residues.

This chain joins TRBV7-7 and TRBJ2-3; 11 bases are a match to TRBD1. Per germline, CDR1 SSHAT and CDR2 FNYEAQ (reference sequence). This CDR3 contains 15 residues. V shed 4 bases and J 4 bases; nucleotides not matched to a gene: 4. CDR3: CASSYGQGAADTQYF. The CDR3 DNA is TGTGCCAGCAGCTACGGACAGGGGGCGGCAGATACGCAGTATTTT.

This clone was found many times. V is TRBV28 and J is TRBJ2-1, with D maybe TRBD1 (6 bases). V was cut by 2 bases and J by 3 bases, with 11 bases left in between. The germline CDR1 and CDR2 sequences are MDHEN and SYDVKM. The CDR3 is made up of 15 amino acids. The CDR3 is CASSLLRTDYNEQFF. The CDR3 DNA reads TGTGCCAGCAGTTTACTTCGGACAGACTACAATGAGCAGTTCTTC.

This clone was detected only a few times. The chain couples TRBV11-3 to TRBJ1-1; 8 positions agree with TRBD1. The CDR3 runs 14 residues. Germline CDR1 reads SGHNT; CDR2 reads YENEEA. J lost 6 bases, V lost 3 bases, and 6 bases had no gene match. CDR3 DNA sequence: TGTGCCAGCAGCTTTTTACAGGGGGTTGCTGAAGCTTTCTTT. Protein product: CASSFLQGVAEAFF.

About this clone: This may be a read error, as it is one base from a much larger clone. The CDR3 region has the DNA TGTACCAGCAGCGTAGTTGGAGCGGGGGGGCCAGAGACCCAGTACTTC. Protein sequence: CTSSVVGAGGPETQYF. V gene TRBV9 combines with J gene TRBJ2-5; TRBD2 agrees at 10 bases. Germline V gene sequence: CDR1 SGDLS, CDR2 YYNGEE. The CDR3 runs to 16 residues.

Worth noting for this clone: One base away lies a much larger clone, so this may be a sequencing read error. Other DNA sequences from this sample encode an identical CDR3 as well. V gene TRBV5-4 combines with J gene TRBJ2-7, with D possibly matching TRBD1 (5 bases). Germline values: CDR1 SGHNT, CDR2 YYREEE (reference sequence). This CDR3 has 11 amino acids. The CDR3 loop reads CASSQGVEQYF. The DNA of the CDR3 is TGCGCCAGCAGCCAAGGGGTCGAGCAGTACTTC.

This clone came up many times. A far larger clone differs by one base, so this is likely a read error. CDR3 amino acids: CSVWQALYNEQFF. DNA of the CDR3: TGCAGCGTTTGGCAGGCCCTTTACAATGAGCAGTTCTTC. The chain uses TRBV29-1 and TRBJ2-1; D remains unclear. V lost 5 bases and J lost 4, with 12 bases in between. The CDR3 runs to 13 residues. Per germline, CDR1 SQVTM and CDR2 ANQGSEA.

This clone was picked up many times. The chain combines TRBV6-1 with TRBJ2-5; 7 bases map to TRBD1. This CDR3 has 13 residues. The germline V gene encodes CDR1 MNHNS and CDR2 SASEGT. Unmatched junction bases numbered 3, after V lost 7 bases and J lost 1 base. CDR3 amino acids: CASTRQGQETQYF. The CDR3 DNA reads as TGTGCCAGCACACGACAGGGCCAAGAGACCCAGTACTTC.

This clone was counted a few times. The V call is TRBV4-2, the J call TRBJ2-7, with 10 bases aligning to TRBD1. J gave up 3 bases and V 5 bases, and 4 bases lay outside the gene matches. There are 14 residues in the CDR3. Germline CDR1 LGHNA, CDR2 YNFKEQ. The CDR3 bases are TGTGCCAGCAGCAGTGGACAGGGGGGCTACGAGCAGTACTTC. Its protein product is CASSSGQGGYEQYF.

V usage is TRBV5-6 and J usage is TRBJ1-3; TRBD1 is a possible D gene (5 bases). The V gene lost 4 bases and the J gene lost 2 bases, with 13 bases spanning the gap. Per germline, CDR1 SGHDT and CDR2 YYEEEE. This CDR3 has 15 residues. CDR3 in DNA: TGTGCCAGCAGCCCTTTTTCGGGGGCTGGAAACACCATATATTTT. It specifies CASSPFSGAGNTIYF.

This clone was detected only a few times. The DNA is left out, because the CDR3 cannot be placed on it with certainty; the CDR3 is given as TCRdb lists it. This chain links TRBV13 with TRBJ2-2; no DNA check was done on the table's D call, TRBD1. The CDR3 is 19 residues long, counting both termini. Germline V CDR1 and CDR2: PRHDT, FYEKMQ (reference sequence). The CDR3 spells CASSSPRGTGAETPGSCFF.

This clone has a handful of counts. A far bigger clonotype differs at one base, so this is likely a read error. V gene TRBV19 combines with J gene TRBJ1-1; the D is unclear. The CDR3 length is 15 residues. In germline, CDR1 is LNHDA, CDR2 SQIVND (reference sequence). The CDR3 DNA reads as TGTGCCCGTAGTCCTTCCACCTTATTGGGCACTGAAGCTTTCTTT. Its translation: CARSPSTLLGTEAFF.

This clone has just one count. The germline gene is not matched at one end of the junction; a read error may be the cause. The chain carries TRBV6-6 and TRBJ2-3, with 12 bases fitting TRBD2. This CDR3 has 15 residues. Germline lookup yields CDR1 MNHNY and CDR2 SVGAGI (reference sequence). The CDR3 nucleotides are TGTGCCAGCAGCTCTAGCGGGGGGGCCTCGGATATGCAGTACTTT. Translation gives CASSSSGGASDMQYF.

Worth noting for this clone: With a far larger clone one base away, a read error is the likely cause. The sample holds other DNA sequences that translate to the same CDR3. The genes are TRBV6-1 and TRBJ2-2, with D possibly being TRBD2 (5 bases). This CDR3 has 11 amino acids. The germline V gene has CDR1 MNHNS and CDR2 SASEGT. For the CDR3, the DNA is TGTGCCAGCACTATCCCCGGGGAGCTGTTCTTT. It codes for CASTIPGELFF.

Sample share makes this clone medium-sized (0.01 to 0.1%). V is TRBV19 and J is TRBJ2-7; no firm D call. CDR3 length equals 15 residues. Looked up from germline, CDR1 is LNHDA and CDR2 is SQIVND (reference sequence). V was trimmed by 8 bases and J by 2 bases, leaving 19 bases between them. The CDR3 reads CASGGFLSLPYEQYF. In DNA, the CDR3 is TGTGCCAGTGGTGGGTTCCTTTCGCTACCCTACGAGCAGTACTTC.

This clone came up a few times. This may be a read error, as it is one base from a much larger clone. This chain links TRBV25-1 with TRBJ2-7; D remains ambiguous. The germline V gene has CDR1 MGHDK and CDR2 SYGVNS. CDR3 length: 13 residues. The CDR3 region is CASSQDPSYEQYF. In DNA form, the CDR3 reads TGCGCCAGCAGCCAAGACCCCAGCTACGAGCAGTACTTC.

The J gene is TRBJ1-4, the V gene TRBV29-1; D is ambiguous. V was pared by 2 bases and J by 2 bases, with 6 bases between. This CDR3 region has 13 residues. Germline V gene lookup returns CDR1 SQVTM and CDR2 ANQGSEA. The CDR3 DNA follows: TGCAGCGTTGAATTCGGGACTAATGAAAAACTGTTTTTT. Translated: CSVEFGTNEKLFF.

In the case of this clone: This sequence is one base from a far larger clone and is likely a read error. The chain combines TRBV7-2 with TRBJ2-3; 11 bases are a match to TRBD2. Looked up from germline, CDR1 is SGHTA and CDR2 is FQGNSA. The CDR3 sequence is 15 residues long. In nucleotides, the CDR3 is TGTGCCAGCAGCTTAACTAGCGGGAGTTCAGATATGCAGTATTTT. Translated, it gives CASSLTSGSSDMQYF.

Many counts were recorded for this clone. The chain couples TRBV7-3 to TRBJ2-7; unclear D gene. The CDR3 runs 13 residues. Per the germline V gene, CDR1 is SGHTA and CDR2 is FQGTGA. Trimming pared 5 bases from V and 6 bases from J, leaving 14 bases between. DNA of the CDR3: TGTGCCAGCAGCACTTACAGAGAACTCGAGCAGTACTTC. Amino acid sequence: CASSTYRELEQYF.

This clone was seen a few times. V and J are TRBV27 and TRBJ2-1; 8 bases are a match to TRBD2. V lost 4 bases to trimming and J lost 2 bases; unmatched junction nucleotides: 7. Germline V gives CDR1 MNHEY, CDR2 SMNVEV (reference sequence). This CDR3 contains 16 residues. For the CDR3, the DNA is TGTGCCAGCAGTTCCATTCTAGCGGGCCCCTACAATGAGCAGTTCTTC. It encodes CASSSILAGPYNEQFF.

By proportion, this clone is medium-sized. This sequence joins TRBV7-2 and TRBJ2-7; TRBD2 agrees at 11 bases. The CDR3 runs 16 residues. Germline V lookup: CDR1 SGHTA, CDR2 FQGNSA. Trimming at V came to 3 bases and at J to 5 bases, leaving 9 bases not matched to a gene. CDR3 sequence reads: CASSFPTSGSFDEQYF. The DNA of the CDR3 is TGTGCCAGCAGCTTCCCCACTAGCGGGAGTTTCGACGAGCAGTACTTC.

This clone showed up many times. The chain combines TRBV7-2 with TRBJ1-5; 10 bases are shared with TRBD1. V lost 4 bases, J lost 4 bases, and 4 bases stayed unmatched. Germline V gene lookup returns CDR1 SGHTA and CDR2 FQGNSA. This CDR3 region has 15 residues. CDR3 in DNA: TGTGCCAGCAGCTCCCCGGGACAGGGGAATCAGCCCCAGCATTTT. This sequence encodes CASSSPGQGNQPQHF. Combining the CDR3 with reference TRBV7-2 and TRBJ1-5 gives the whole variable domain GAGVSQSPSNKVTEKGKDVELRCDPISGHTALYWYRQSLGQGLEFLIYFQGNSAPDKSGLPSDRFSAERTGGSVSTLTIQRTQQEDSAVYLCASSSPGQGNQPQHFGDGTRLSIL.

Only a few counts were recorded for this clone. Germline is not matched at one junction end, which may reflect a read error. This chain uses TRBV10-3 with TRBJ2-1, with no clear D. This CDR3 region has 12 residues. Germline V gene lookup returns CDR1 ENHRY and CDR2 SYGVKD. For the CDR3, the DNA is TGTGCCAGCAGTTACGGCTACAATGAGCAGTTCTTC. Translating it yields CASSYGYNEQFF.